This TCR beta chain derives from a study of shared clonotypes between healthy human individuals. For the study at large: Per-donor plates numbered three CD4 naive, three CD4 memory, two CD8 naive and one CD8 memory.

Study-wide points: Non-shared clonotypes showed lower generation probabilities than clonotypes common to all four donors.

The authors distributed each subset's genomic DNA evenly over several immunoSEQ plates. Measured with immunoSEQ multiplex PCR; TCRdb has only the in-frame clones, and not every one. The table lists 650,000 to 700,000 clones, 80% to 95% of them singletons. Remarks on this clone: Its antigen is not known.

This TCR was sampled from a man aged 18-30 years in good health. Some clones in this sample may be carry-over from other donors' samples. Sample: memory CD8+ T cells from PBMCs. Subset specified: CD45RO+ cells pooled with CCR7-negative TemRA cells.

The CDR3 nucleotides are TGTGCCAGCAGTCCGACAGGGGAGTATAGCAATCAGCCCCAGCATTTT. Its translation: CASSPTGEYSNQPQHF. This chain links TRBV28 with TRBJ1-5; 8 bases agree with TRBD1. Looked up from germline, CDR1 is MDHEN and CDR2 is SYDVKM. J lost 0 bases, V lost 5 bases, and 6 bases had no gene match. The CDR3 loop spans 16 amino acids.